The rows below give T cell receptor beta chains drawn from one sample of a study of Ad26.COV2.S vaccination and SARS-CoV-2 variants. Data came from immunoSEQ multiplex PCR; TCRdb stores just in-frame clones and leaves some out. The repertoire holds 430,000 or so clones, 90% seen once, with less than 15% in the top ten. This specimen consisted of peripheral blood, obtained in a trial of Ad26.COV2.S vaccine versus placebo. These receptors came from a person aged 18 to 65 who received the Ad26.COV2.S COVID-19 vaccine or a placebo. Each CDR3 is given with its conserved first and last residue. A D gene is named only where the DNA matches it firmly. Clone size is shown for a subset of rows, as once, few, many or a class of expanded clone.

clone size,D gene,V gene,J gene,CDR3 protein,CDR3 DNA
NA,NA,TRBV10-3,TRBJ2-2,CAISDPTNTGELFF,TGTGCCATCAGTGACCCTACGAACACCGGGGAGCTGTTTTTT
NA,TRBD1,TRBV19,TRBJ1-3,CASSISTGAGNTIYF,TGTGCCAGTAGTATTTCGACAGGGGCTGGAAACACCATATATTTT
NA,NA,TRBV5-4,TRBJ2-7,CALSSGQTLLSHYEQYF,TGTGCCTTAAGCTCGGGACAAACATTACTCAGCCATTACGAGCAGTACTTC
NA,NA,TRBV27,TRBJ2-7,CASSLRASYEQYF,TGTGCCAGCAGTTTACGGGCCTCCTACGAGCAGTACTTC
few,NA,TRBV11-2,TRBJ1-3,CASSGYSAGNTIYF,TGTGCCAGCAGCGGATACTCGGCTGGAAACACCATATATTTT
NA,TRBD1,TRBV7-8,TRBJ2-3,CASSFTGGAGGTDTQYF,TGTGCCAGCAGCTTCACAGGGGGCGCAGGAGGTACAGATACGCAGTATTTT
NA,TRBD2,TRBV30,TRBJ2-3,CAWSAPLAGWTDTQYF,TGTGCCTGGAGTGCGCCTCTAGCGGGGTGGACAGATACGCAGTATTTT
NA,TRBD2,TRBV28,TRBJ2-3,CASSLALAGGDTQYF,TGTGCCAGCAGTTTAGCGCTAGCGGGAGGAGATACGCAGTATTTT
NA,NA,TRBV28,TRBJ1-6,CASSLSRGDYNSPLHF,TGTGCCAGCAGTTTAAGTCGAGGGGATTATAATTCACCCCTCCACTTT
NA,NA,TRBV6-4,TRBJ2-2,CASSDDRAGELFF,TGTGCCAGCAGTGATGACCGAGCTGGGGAGCTGTTTTTT
NA,TRBD1,TRBV19,TRBJ1-5,CASSTTTGVQPQHF,TGTGCCAGTAGTACAACCACAGGGGTCCAGCCCCAGCATTTT
NA,TRBD2,TRBV14,TRBJ2-1,CASSQRTSGGLNEQFF,TGTGCCAGCAGCCAAAGGACTAGCGGGGGCCTAAATGAGCAGTTCTTC
few,TRBD1,TRBV7-2,TRBJ1-5,CASSPTGTGAQPQHF,TGTGCCAGCAGCCCGACCGGGACAGGGGCTCAGCCCCAGCATTTT
NA,NA,TRBV24-1,TRBJ1-5,CATSDSGARQPQHF,TGTGCCACCAGTGATTCGGGGGCGAGGCAGCCCCAGCATTTT
NA,TRBD1,TRBV19,TRBJ2-1,CASSMRTGTGLYNEQFF,TGTGCCAGTAGTATGAGAACCGGGACAGGGTTATACAATGAGCAGTTCTTC
NA,TRBD1,TRBV19,TRBJ2-2,CASSIPTRGRGINTGELFF,TGTGCCAGTAGTATTCCTACCAGGGGCAGGGGGATAAACACCGGGGAGCTGTTTTTT
NA,NA,TRBV7-7,TRBJ1-2,CANFNYGYTF,TGTGCGAACTTTAACTATGGCTACACCTTC
NA,NA,TRBV9,TRBJ2-3,CASSPGEGLSTDTQYF,TGTGCCAGCAGCCCAGGGGAAGGGCTGAGCACAGATACGCAGTATTTT
once,TRBD2,TRBV5-1,TRBJ2-3,CASSPGGGHTDTQYF,TGCGCCAGCAGCCCGGGAGGCGGGCACACAGATACGCAGTATTTT
NA,NA,TRBV10-1,TRBJ2-7,CASSHGQSYEQYF,TGCGCCAGCAGCCACGGACAGTCCTACGAGCAGTACTTC
NA,NA,TRBV30,TRBJ1-1,CAWSRQLGNTEAFF,TGTGCCTGGAGTCGACAGTTGGGGAACACTGAAGCTTTCTTT
NA,TRBD1,TRBV25-1,TRBJ2-7,CASTKTGGSYEQYF,TGTGCCAGCACCAAGACAGGGGGGTCCTACGAGCAGTACTTC
NA,NA,TRBV7-2,TRBJ2-1,CASSLLATSVNEQFF,TGTGCCAGCAGCTTACTAGCCACCTCTGTCAATGAGCAGTTCTTC
NA,NA,TRBV5-8,TRBJ1-3,CASSLGGFGNTIYF,TGTGCCAGCAGCTTGGGAGGTTTTGGAAACACCATATATTTT
once,NA,TRBV6-2/TRBV6-3,TRBJ2-2,CASSYSALLTGELFF,TGTGCCAGCAGTTACTCCGCGCTGCTCACCGGGGAGCTGTTTTTT
NA,NA,TRBV21-1,TRBJ2-7,CASSQRSKGEQYF,TGTGCCAGCAGCCAAAGGAGCAAGGGCGAGCAGTACTTC
once,NA,TRBV9,TRBJ1-2,CASSVGVSSYGYTF,TGTGCCAGCAGCGTTGGAGTGAGCAGCTATGGCTACACCTTC
NA,NA,TRBV27,TRBJ2-6,CASSLQGSGANVLTF,TGTGCCAGCAGTCTTCAGGGGTCTGGGGCCAACGTCCTGACTTTC
NA,TRBD2,TRBV3-1/TRBV3-2,TRBJ2-1,CASSQGLAGSSYNEQFF,TGTGCCAGCAGCCAAGGACTAGCGGGGAGCTCCTACAATGAGCAGTTCTTC
NA,NA,TRBV7-9,TRBJ1-2,CASSLLSQDGSNYGYTF,TGTGCCAGCAGCTTACTTTCTCAGGACGGAAGTAACTATGGCTACACCTTC
few,TRBD1,TRBV14,TRBJ1-2,CASSLIDRVDGYTF,TGTGCCAGCAGCCTTATCGACAGGGTCGACGGCTACACCTTC
NA,NA,TRBV4-3,TRBJ1-5,CASSQDSSGNQPQHF,TGCGCCAGCAGCCAAGATTCGTCGGGTAACCAGCCCCAGCATTTT
once,TRBD1,TRBV10-1,TRBJ2-1,CASSDRDRGVTYNEQFF,TGCGCCAGCAGTGACCGGGACAGGGGGGTGACCTACAATGAGCAGTTCTTC
NA,NA,TRBV5-4,TRBJ2-6,CASTPGPANSGANVLTF,TGTGCCAGCACCCCGGGGCCGGCGAACTCTGGGGCCAACGTCCTGACTTTC
NA,NA,TRBV30,TRBJ2-5,CAWSVRKETQYF,TGTGCCTGGAGTGTACGAAAAGAGACCCAGTACTTC
NA,NA,TRBV7-9,TRBJ1-3,CASSLVRGLRNTIYF,TGTGCCAGCAGCTTAGTCCGGGGGTTAAGAAACACCATATATTTT
NA,NA,TRBV7-2,TRBJ1-5,CASSLVQNSNQPQHF,TGTGCCAGCAGCTTAGTCCAAAATAGCAATCAGCCCCAGCATTTT
NA,NA,TRBV27,TRBJ1-1,CASSFSRGTEAFF,TGTGCCAGCAGTTTTTCCAGGGGTACTGAAGCTTTCTTT
NA,NA,TRBV28,TRBJ1-1,CASGGQGGEAFF,TGTGCCAGCGGGGGCCAAGGGGGTGAAGCTTTCTTT
once,TRBD2,TRBV9,TRBJ2-1,CASSVGTSAYNEQFF,TGTGCCAGCAGCGTAGGCACTAGCGCCTACAATGAGCAGTTCTTC
NA,NA,TRBV4-3,TRBJ2-7,CASSQDSTGNYEQYF,TGCGCCAGCAGCCAAGACTCAACAGGGAACTACGAGCAGTACTTC
NA,NA,TRBV5-8,TRBJ2-2,CASSSGPGVRTGELFF,TGTGCCAGCAGCTCCGGACCCGGGGTTAGGACCGGGGAGCTGTTTTTT
NA,NA,TRBV30,TRBJ1-2,CAWIRSDGYTF,TGTGCCTGGATCAGATCTGATGGCTACACCTTC
NA,NA,TRBV27,TRBJ1-6,CASSKKSNSPLHF,TGTGCCAGCAGCAAAAAGTCAAATTCACCCCTCCACTTT
NA,TRBD2,TRBV9,TRBJ2-7,CASSPTSGRPGEQYF,TGTGCCAGCAGCCCGACTAGCGGGAGGCCGGGAGAGCAGTACTTC
NA,TRBD1,TRBV11-2,TRBJ1-4,CASSLYRGGEKLFF,TGTGCCAGCAGCTTATACAGGGGAGGTGAAAAACTGTTTTTT